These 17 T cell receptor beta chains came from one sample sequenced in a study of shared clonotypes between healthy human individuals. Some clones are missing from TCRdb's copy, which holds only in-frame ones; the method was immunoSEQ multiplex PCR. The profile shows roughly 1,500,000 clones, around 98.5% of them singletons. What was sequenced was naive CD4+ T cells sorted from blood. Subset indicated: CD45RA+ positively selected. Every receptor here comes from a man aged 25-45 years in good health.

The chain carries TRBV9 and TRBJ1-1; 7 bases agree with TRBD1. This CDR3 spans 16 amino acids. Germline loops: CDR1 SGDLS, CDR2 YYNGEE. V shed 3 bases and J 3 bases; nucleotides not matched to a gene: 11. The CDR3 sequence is CASSGRTHQGDTEAFF. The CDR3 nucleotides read TGTGCCAGCAGCGGTCGGACTCACCAGGGGGACACTGAAGCTTTCTTT. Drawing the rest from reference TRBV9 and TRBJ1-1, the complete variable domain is DSGVTQTPKHLITATGQRVTLRCSPRSGDLSVYWYQQSLDQGLQFLIQYYNGEERAKGNILERFSAQQFPDLHSELNLSSLELGDSALYFCASSGRTHQGDTEAFFGQGTRLTVV.

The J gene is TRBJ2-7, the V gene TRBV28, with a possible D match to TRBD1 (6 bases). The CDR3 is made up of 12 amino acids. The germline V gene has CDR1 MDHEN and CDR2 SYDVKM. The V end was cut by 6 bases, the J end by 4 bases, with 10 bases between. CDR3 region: CASRRTVYEQYF. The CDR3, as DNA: TGTGCCAGCAGAAGGACAGTTTACGAGCAGTACTTC.

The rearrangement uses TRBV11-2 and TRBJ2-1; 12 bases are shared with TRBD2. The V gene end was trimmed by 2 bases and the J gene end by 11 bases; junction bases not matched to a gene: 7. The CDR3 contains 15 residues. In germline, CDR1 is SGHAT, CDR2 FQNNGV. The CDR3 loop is CASSLNRGTSGQQFF. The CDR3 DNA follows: TGTGCCAGCAGCTTAAACAGGGGGACTAGCGGGCAGCAGTTCTTC.

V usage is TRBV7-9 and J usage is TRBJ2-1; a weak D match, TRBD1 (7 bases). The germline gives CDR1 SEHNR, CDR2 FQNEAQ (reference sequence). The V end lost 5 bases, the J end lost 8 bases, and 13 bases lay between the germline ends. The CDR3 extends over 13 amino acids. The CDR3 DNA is TGTGCCAGCAGCCCAGGGGGGCCGCATGAGCAGTTCTTC. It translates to CASSPGGPHEQFF.

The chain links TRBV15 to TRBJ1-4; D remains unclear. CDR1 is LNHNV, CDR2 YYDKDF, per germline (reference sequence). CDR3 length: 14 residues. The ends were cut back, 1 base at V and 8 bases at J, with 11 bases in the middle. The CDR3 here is CATSRGSLGEKLFF. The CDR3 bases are TGTGCCACCAGCAGAGGATCACTAGGGGAAAAACTGTTTTTT. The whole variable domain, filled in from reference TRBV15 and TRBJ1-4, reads DAMVIQNPRYQVTQFGKPVTLSCSQTLNHNVMYWYQQKSSQAPKLLFHYYDKDFNNEADTPDNFQSRRPNTSFCFLDIRSPGLGDTAMYLCATSRGSLGEKLFFGSGTQLSVL.

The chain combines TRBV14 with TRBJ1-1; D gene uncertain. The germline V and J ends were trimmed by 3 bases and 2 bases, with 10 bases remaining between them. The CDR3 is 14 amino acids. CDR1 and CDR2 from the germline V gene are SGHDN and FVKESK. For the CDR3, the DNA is TGTGCCAGCAGCCATTCAGGTATCAACACTGAAGCTTTCTTT. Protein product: CASSHSGINTEAFF.

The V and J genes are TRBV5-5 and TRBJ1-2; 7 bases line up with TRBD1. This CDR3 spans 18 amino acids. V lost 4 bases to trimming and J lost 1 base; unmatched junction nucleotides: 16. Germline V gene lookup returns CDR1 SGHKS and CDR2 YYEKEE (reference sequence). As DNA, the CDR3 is TGTGCCAGCAGCCTATCAGCCCCCGGGACAGTCAATAACTATGGCTACACCTTC. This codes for CASSLSAPGTVNNYGYTF.

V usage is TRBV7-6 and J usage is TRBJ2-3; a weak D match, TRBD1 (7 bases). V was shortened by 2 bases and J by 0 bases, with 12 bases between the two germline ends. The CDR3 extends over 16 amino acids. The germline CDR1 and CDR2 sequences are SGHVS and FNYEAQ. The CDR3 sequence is CASSLPRGTSTDTQYF. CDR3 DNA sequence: TGTGCCAGCAGCTTACCCAGGGGGACTAGCACAGATACGCAGTATTTT.

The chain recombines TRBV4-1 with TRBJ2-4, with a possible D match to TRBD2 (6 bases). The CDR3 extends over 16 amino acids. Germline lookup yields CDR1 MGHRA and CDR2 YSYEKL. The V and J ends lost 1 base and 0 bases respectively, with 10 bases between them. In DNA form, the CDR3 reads TGCGCCAGCAGCCAAGTCGCGGGACTAGCCAAAAACATTCAGTACTTC. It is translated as CASSQVAGLAKNIQYF.

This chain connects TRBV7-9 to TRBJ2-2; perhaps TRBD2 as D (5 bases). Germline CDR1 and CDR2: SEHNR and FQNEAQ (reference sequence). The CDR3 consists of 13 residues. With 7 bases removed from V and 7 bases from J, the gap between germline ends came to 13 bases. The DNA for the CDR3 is TGTGCCAGCAACCTAGGACTGCGCGGGGAGCTGTTTTTT. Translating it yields CASNLGLRGELFF. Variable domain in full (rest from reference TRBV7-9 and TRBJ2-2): DTGVSQNPRHKITKRGQNVTFRCDPISEHNRLYWYRQTLGQGPEFLTYFQNEAQLEKSRLLSDRFSAERPKGSFSTLEIQRTEQGDSAMYLCASNLGLRGELFFGEGSRLTVL.

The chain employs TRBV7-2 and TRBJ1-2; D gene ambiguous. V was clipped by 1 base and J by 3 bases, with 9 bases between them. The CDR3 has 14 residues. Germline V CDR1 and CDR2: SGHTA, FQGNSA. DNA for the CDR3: TGTGCCAGCAGCTTAGAGGGAAGCGACTATGGCTACACCTTC. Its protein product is CASSLEGSDYGYTF.

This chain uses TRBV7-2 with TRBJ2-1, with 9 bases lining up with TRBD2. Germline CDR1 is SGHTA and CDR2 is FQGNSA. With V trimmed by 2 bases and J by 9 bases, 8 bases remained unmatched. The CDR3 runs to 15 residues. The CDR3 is CASSLSAGGPPEQFF. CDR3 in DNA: TGTGCCAGCAGCTTATCGGCGGGAGGGCCCCCTGAGCAGTTCTTC.

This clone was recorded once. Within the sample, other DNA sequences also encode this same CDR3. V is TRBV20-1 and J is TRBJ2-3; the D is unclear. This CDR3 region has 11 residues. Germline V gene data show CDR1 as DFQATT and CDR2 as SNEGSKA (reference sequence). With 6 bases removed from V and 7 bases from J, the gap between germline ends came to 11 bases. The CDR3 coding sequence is TGCAGTGCGCCTCTAGGAAATACGCAGTATTTT. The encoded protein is CSAPLGNTQYF.

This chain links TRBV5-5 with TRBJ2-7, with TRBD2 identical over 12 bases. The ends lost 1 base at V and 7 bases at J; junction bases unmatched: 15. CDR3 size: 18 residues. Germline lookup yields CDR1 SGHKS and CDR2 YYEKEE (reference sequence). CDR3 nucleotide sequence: TGTGCCAGCAGCTTGCAGGAGCCGACTAGCGGGAGTATCAATGAGCAGTACTTC. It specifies CASSLQEPTSGSINEQYF.

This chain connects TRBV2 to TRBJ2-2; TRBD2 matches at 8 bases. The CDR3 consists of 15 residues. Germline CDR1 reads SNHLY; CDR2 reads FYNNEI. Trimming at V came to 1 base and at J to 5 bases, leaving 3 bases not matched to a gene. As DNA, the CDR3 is TGTGCCAGCAGTGAAGGACTAGCGCGGACCGGGGAGCTGTTTTTT. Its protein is CASSEGLARTGELFF.

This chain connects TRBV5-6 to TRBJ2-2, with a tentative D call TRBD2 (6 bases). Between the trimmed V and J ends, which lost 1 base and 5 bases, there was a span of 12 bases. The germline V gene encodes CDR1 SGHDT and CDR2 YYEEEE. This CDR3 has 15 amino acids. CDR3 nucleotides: TGTGCCAGCAGCTTGTCACTAGCCGGGACCGGGGAGCTGTTTTTT. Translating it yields CASSLSLAGTGELFF.

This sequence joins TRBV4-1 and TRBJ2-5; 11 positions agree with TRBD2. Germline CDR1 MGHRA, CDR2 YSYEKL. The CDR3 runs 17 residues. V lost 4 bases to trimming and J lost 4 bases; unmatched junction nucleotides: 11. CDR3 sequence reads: CASSLIVAGGPGETQYF. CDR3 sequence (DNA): TGCGCCAGCAGCCTGATCGTAGCGGGAGGGCCCGGAGAGACCCAGTACTTC.